These 28 T cell receptor beta chains were all obtained from the same sample, sequenced in a study of shared clonotypes between healthy human individuals. The method was immunoSEQ multiplex PCR; TCRdb's version includes in-frame clones alone and lacks a portion of them. Of roughly 660,000 clones in the sample, roughly 91% were seen once. What was sequenced was memory CD8+ T cells from PBMCs. Subset: CD45RO+ cells pooled with CCR7-negative TemRA cells. These receptor sequences come from a man aged 18-30 years in good health. Some clones in this sample may be carry-over from other donors' samples.

The J gene is TRBJ2-7, the V gene TRBV14; TRBD2 is a possible D gene (5 bases). The CDR3 runs 13 residues. The V and J ends lost 6 bases and 2 bases respectively, with 11 bases between them. Germline V gene data show CDR1 as SGHDN and CDR2 as FVKESK. CDR3 DNA: TGTGCCAGCAGACCCGACGGGACCTACGAGCAGTACTTC. Its protein is CASRPDGTYEQYF.

This chain links TRBV6-5 with TRBJ2-1; TRBD2 aligns across 7 bases. With V trimmed by 2 bases and J by 6 bases, 4 bases remained unmatched. Germline lookup yields CDR1 MNHEY and CDR2 SVGAGI. CDR3 size: 14 residues. The CDR3 nucleotides read TGTGCCAGCAGTTACATGCGGGAGTTCAATGAGCAGTTCTTC. It translates to CASSYMREFNEQFF.

The chain uses TRBV2 and TRBJ2-3; 7 bases match TRBD2. Germline CDR1 SNHLY, CDR2 FYNNEI. This CDR3 has 15 residues. The V segment lost 4 bases and the J segment 3 bases; nucleotides outside the gene matches: 7. The CDR3 nucleotides read TGTGCCAGCAGTGGGGAGGGGATAGAGACAGATACGCAGTATTTT. This translates into CASSGEGIETDTQYF. The variable domain in full, with the rest retrieved from reference TRBV2 and TRBJ2-3, is EPEVTQTPSHQVTQMGQEVILRCVPISNHLYFYWYRQILGQKVEFLVSFYNNEISEKSEIFDDQFSVERPDGSNFTLKIRSTKLEDSAMYFCASSGEGIETDTQYFGPGTRLTVL.

CDR3 residues: CASSDFGINYGYTF. As DNA, the CDR3 is TGTGCCAGCAGTGATTTCGGGATCAACTATGGCTACACCTTC. V and J are TRBV6-1 and TRBJ1-2; D not resolved. Trimming cost V 3 bases and J 2 bases, with 10 bases left between them. The CDR3 has 14 amino acids. Germline CDR1 and CDR2: MNHNS and SASEGT.

The V call is TRBV7-9, the J call TRBJ2-7; 7 nucleotides align to TRBD2. V lost 5 bases, J lost 5 bases, and 15 bases stayed unmatched. Germline CDR1 is SEHNR and CDR2 is FQNEAQ (reference sequence). This CDR3 comprises 16 residues. CDR3 bases: TGTGCCAGCAGCCACCTACTAGCGCAGACCCACCACGAGCAGTACTTC. Amino acid sequence: CASSHLLAQTHHEQYF.

The genes are TRBV6-5 and TRBJ2-5; TRBD2 aligns across 12 bases. The CDR3 covers 16 residues. The junction had 6 bases not matched to a gene; V was cut back by 2 bases and J by 5 bases. Looked up from germline, CDR1 is MNHEY and CDR2 is SVGAGI. CDR3 sequence (DNA): TGTGCCAGCAGTTACACACGACTAGCGGGAGAGGAGACCCAGTACTTC. It encodes CASSYTRLAGEETQYF.

The rearrangement joins TRBV7-9 to TRBJ1-1, with D uncertain. The CDR3 is made up of 15 amino acids. Germline CDR1 SEHNR, CDR2 FQNEAQ (reference sequence). The V end lost 3 bases, the J end lost 4 bases, and 15 bases lay between the germline ends. The CDR3 spells CASSFHITTGTEAFF. The CDR3 DNA follows: TGTGCCAGCAGCTTTCATATAACGACGGGCACTGAAGCTTTCTTT.

J is TRBJ1-2 and V is TRBV19; D not certain. The CDR3 contains 14 residues. V was pared by 1 base and J by 5 bases, with 11 bases between. The V gene's germline CDR1 is LNHDA and CDR2 SQIVND (reference sequence). CDR3 DNA: TGTGCCAGTAGTATAGTAGGCAGCGTATATGGCTACACCTTC. This gives the protein CASSIVGSVYGYTF.

The gene calls are TRBV9 and TRBJ2-1; 9 nucleotides line up with TRBD1. V trimming: 0 bases; J trimming: 8 bases; junction bases outside the gene matches: 6. From germline, CDR1 is SGDLS and CDR2 YYNGEE. The CDR3 length is 15 residues. In DNA, the CDR3 is TGTGCCAGCAGCGTAGCTGGGACAGGGTATTATGAGCAGTTCTTC. Protein product: CASSVAGTGYYEQFF.

The chain links TRBV19 to TRBJ2-3; perhaps D is TRBD1 or TRBD2 (5 bases each). CDR3 length: 15 residues. Germline CDR1 is LNHDA and CDR2 is SQIVND (reference sequence). The V gene lost 5 bases and the J gene lost 6 bases, with 18 bases spanning the gap. The CDR3 loop reads CASSAAQGALDTQYF. The DNA for the CDR3 is TGTGCCAGTAGTGCAGCCCAGGGAGCGCTCGATACGCAGTATTTT. The entire variable domain, with the rest obtained from reference TRBV19 and TRBJ2-3, is as follows: DGGITQSPKYLFRKEGQNVTLSCEQNLNHDAMYWYRQDPGQGLRLIYYSQIVNDFQKGDIAEGYSVSREKKESFPLTVTSAQKNPTAFYLCASSAAQGALDTQYFGPGTRLTVL.

For the CDR3, the DNA is TGTGCCAGCAGCCGCCAGGATCCGTCATACGAGCAGTACTTC. Amino acids: CASSRQDPSYEQYF. This chain joins TRBV7-9 and TRBJ2-7; D not resolved. Germline loops: CDR1 SEHNR, CDR2 FQNEAQ (reference sequence). The CDR3 loop spans 14 amino acids. Trimming took off 5 bases at V and 4 bases at J, with 15 bases between the two ends.

This chain links TRBV29-1 with TRBJ1-2, with TRBD1 matching over 7 bases. The V gene's germline CDR1 is SQVTM and CDR2 ANQGSEA. This CDR3 is 13 amino acids long. J lost 6 bases, V lost 1 base, and 5 bases had no gene match. CDR3 nucleotide sequence: TGCAGCGTTGAAGCAGGGGGGACGAATGGCTACACCTTC. Translating gives CSVEAGGTNGYTF.

The rearrangement links TRBV9 to TRBJ2-2; 8 bases line up with TRBD1. Germline V gives CDR1 SGDLS, CDR2 YYNGEE. The CDR3 sequence is 17 residues long. The ends lost 3 bases at V and 5 bases at J; junction bases unmatched: 12. The CDR3 DNA reads TGTGCCAGCAGCGGACCTGGGGGACAGGTAGCTACCGGGGAGCTGTTTTTT. Translated: CASSGPGGQVATGELFF.

This chain connects TRBV27 to TRBJ1-2; D unresolved. V lost 3 bases and J 2 bases, leaving 7 bases between the germline ends. Germline CDR1 reads MNHEY; CDR2 reads SMNVEV (reference sequence). The CDR3 consists of 13 residues. The CDR3 reads CASSFRENYGYTF. The CDR3 bases are TGTGCCAGCAGTTTCCGGGAAAACTATGGCTACACCTTC.

This rearrangement joins TRBV28 to TRBJ2-2; D remains ambiguous. The V end was cut by 6 bases, the J end by 7 bases, with 15 bases between. The CDR3 runs 14 residues. Germline V gene lookup returns CDR1 MDHEN and CDR2 SYDVKM. The chain's CDR3 is CASSLTPRGGELFF. As DNA, the CDR3 is TGTGCCAGCAGCCTCACCCCCAGAGGCGGGGAGCTGTTTTTT.

The chain combines TRBV27 with TRBJ1-1; weak D call: TRBD1 (5 bases). Germline loops: CDR1 MNHEY, CDR2 SMNVEV (reference sequence). V was trimmed by 6 bases and J by 6 bases, leaving 17 bases between them. CDR3 length: 14 amino acids. The CDR3 loop reads CASSPTNPRAEAFF. CDR3 coding DNA: TGTGCCAGCAGCCCAACTAACCCCAGGGCTGAAGCTTTCTTT.

The gene calls are TRBV7-2 and TRBJ2-7, with D tentatively TRBD1 (6 bases). The CDR3 is 13 residues long. Germline V CDR1 and CDR2: SGHTA, FQGNSA. Trimming took 2 bases from V and 6 from J, leaving 11 bases between them. The CDR3 region has the DNA TGTGCCAGCAGCTTAATTACAGGGTCCGAGCAGTACTTC. It translates to CASSLITGSEQYF. Supplemented by reference TRBV7-2 and TRBJ2-7, the full variable domain reads GAGVSQSPSNKVTEKGKDVELRCDPISGHTALYWYRQSLGQGLEFLIYFQGNSAPDKSGLPSDRFSAERTGGSVSTLTIQRTQQEDSAVYLCASSLITGSEQYFGPGTRLTVT.

The chain carries TRBV28 and TRBJ1-2; D unresolved. CDR3 length equals 13 residues. Deletions cut 3 bases from V and 0 bases from J, with 5 bases between. Germline V gene data show CDR1 as MDHEN and CDR2 as SYDVKM. CDR3 nucleotides: TGTGCCAGCAGTTTCGACACTAACTATGGCTACACCTTC. This translates into CASSFDTNYGYTF.

The chain combines TRBV10-3 with TRBJ1-3; TRBD1 matches at 7 bases. Germline lookup yields CDR1 ENHRY and CDR2 SYGVKD. CDR3 length: 13 residues. V lost 11 bases, J lost 4 bases, and 8 bases stayed unmatched. The CDR3 DNA is TGTGCCGCACAGGGGCCAGAAGGAAACACCATATATTTT. It codes for CAAQGPEGNTIYF.

The chain couples TRBV4-3 to TRBJ2-7, with D possibly TRBD1 on 6 matching bases. The CDR3 is 15 amino acids. Trimming removed 3 bases from V and 2 bases from J, with 14 bases in between. Germline loops: CDR1 LGHNA, CDR2 YSLEER. The CDR3 loop is CASSHFQGTAYEQYF. In nucleotides, the CDR3 is TGCGCCAGCAGCCATTTCCAGGGGACCGCCTACGAGCAGTACTTC.

The chain employs TRBV27 and TRBJ2-1; no definite D call. Trimming took 6 bases from V and 6 from J, leaving 12 bases between them. Germline CDR1 reads MNHEY; CDR2 reads SMNVEV (reference sequence). The CDR3 contains 13 residues. DNA for the CDR3: TGTGCCAGCAGCTCCAGATACCGCAATGAGCAGTTCTTC. Translated, it gives CASSSRYRNEQFF.

J is TRBJ1-2 and V is TRBV27; weak D call: TRBD1 (5 bases). Germline CDR1 is MNHEY and CDR2 is SMNVEV (reference sequence). This CDR3 is 14 amino acids long. Trimming pared 6 bases from V and 4 bases from J, leaving 15 bases between. CDR3 residues: CASSPLDSLYGYTF. CDR3 in DNA: TGTGCCAGCAGCCCTCTCGACAGCCTCTATGGCTACACCTTC.

This clone was observed once. Other DNA sequences in the sample encode the same CDR3. V usage is TRBV7-9 and J usage is TRBJ2-2; 7 nucleotides match TRBD1. Germline trimming cut 1 base from V and 2 bases from J; bases unmatched to any gene: 4. Germline V CDR1 and CDR2: SEHNR, FQNEAQ (reference sequence). This CDR3 comprises 16 residues. CDR3 bases: TGTGCCAGCAGCTTAGTTTACAGGGGAAACACCGGGGAGCTGTTTTTT. Protein: CASSLVYRGNTGELFF.

The chain links TRBV2 to TRBJ2-7, with TRBD1 matching over 8 bases. The CDR3 extends over 13 amino acids. Germline V CDR1 and CDR2: SNHLY, FYNNEI. The J segment lost 3 bases and the V segment lost 6 bases, leaving 4 bases of the junction unmatched. Written as DNA, the CDR3 is TGTGCCAGCAGAGGACAGGGTAGCTACGAGCAGTACTTC. It specifies CASRGQGSYEQYF.

This clone has just a few counts. V is TRBV6-6 and J is TRBJ1-1; D might be TRBD1 (6 bases). CDR1 MNHNY and CDR2 SVGAGI come from the germline V gene (reference sequence). The CDR3 has 14 amino acids. With 6 bases removed from V and 7 bases from J, the gap between germline ends came to 18 bases. The CDR3 DNA reads as TGTGCCAGCAGCACGGACAGCGGCCTTCTTGAAGCTTTCTTT. This encodes CASSTDSGLLEAFF.

The chain has TRBV4-1 and TRBJ2-5; D is unresolved. Germline CDR1 MGHRA, CDR2 YSYEKL. Trimming cost V 0 bases and J 3 bases, with 14 bases left between them. The CDR3 is 16 amino acids. CDR3 bases: TGCGCCAGCAGCCAAGATGAGCGACCTAGGGAAGAGACCCAGTACTTC. This translates into CASSQDERPREETQYF.

This sequence joins TRBV7-2 and TRBJ1-5; D call uncertain. Deletions cut 2 bases from V and 7 bases from J, with 12 bases between. The length of the CDR3 is 14 residues. CDR1 is SGHTA, CDR2 FQGNSA, per germline. The CDR3, as DNA: TGTGCCAGCAGCTTACTGGTATTTGACCAGCCCCAGCATTTT. Amino acids: CASSLLVFDQPQHF.

The CDR3: CASSLAGVNEQFF. CDR3 bases: TGTGCCAGCAGTCTAGCGGGAGTCAATGAGCAGTTCTTC. V is TRBV6-4 and J is TRBJ2-1; 10 positions match TRBD2. Germline CDR1 and CDR2: MRHNA and SNTAGT. V lost 5 bases and J lost 6; bases outside the gene matches: 1. The CDR3 contains 13 residues.